This T cell receptor (beta chain) was sequenced during a study of spatial heterogeneity in lung cancer. Time point in this sample: sample taken at primary tumor resection. Whole RNA, isolated from tumor, nontumor lung or frozen PBMC, was sequenced without prior sorting. TCRdb itself ran the 5' RACE reads through MiXCR, one entry per CDR3 protein. This sample yields about 38,000 distinct CDR3 sequences, of which approximately 5.5% are seen a single time; approximately 10% belongs to the top ten. Ten or more counts support this clonotype. The sequence was collected from a male donor with early-stage non-small cell lung cancer. The material was PBMCs, obtained at surgery.

The CDR3 region has the DNA TGTGCCAGCAGTGAAGTTGGGGCTTCCCGGCTAGCCCAGCATTTT. This encodes CASSEVGASRLAQHF. The rearrangement uses TRBV6-1 and TRBJ1-5; perhaps TRBD1 as D (5 bases). V lost 1 base and J lost 11, with 18 bases in between. Germline CDR1 MNHNS, CDR2 SASEGT. The CDR3 is made up of 15 amino acids.